The present T cell receptor (beta chain) was sequenced within a study of technical replicates of blood from a few donors. Trimming removed 0 bases from V and 4 bases from J; junction bases left unmatched: 3. This CDR3 comprises 17 residues. Germline assignment: CDR1 SGHDT and CDR2 YYEEEE. TCRdb's table, derived via immunoSEQ multiplex PCR, lists solely in-frame clones and lacks some. The sample has 80,000 to 90,000 clones, 90% to 95% seen once. This clonotype originated in a human donor in good health. The sequenced sample was T cells isolated from PBMCs. The rearrangement uses TRBV5-6 and TRBJ2-1, with 14 bases that match TRBD2. Here the CDR3 DNA reads TGTGCCAGCAGCTTGGGGACTAGCGGGAGGAGATACAATGAGCAGTTCTTC. Its protein product is CASSLGTSGRRYNEQFF.